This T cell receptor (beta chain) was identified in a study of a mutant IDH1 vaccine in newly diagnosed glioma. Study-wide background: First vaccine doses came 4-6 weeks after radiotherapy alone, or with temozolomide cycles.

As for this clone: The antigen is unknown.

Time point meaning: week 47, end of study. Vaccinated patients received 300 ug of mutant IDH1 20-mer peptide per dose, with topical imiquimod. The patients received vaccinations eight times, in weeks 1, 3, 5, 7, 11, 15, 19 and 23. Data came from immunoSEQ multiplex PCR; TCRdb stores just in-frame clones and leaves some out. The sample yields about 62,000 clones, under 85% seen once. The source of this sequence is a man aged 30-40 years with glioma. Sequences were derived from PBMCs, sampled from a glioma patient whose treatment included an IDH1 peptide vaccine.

CDR3 sequence: CASSEDGDSYEQYF. As DNA, the CDR3 is TGTGCCAGCAGTGAAGATGGTGATTCCTACGAGCAGTACTTC. The J gene is TRBJ2-7, the V gene TRBV6-1; D is unclear. CDR1 and CDR2 (germline): MNHNS, SASEGT. This CDR3 contains 14 residues. V lost 1 base and J 1 base, leaving 8 bases between the germline ends.